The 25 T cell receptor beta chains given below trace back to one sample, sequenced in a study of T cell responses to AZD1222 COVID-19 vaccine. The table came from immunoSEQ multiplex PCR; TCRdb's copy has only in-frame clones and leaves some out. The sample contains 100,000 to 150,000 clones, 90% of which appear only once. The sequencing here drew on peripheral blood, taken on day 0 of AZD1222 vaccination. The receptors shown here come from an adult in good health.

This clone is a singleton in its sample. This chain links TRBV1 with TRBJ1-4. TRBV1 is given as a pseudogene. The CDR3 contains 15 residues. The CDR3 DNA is TGCACCAGCAGCCAAGAACGTGCAACTAATGAAAAACTGTTTTTT. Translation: CTSSQERATNEKLFF.

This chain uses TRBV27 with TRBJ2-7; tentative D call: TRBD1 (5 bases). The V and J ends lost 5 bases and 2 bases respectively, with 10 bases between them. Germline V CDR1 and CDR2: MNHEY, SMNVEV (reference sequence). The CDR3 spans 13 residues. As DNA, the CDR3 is TGTGCCAGCAGTCCGACAGCCCCCTACGAGCAGTACTTC. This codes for CASSPTAPYEQYF.

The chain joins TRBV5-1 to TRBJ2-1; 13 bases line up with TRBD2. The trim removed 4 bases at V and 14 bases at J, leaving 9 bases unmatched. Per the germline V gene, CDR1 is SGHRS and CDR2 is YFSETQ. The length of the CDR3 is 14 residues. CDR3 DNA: TGCGCCAGCAGCAGCTCGACTAGCGGGGGGAGGAAGTTCTTC. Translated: CASSSSTSGGRKFF.

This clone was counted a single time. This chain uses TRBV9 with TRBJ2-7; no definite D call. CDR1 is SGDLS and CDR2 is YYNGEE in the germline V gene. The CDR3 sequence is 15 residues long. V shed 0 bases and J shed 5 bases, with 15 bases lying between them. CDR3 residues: CASSVGSYLTHEQYF. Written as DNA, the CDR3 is TGTGCCAGCAGCGTAGGGAGCTACCTTACCCACGAGCAGTACTTC. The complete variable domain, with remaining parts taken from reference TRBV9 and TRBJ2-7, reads DSGVTQTPKHLITATGQRVTLRCSPRSGDLSVYWYQQSLDQGLQFLIQYYNGEERAKGNILERFSAQQFPDLHSELNLSSLELGDSALYFCASSVGSYLTHEQYFGPGTRLTVT.

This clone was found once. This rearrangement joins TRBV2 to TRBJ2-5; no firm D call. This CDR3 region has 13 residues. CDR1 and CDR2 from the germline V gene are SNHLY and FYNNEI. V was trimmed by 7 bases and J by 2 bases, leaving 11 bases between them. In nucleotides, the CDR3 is TGTGCCAGCAAAGTGGGCAGTCAAGAGACCCAGTACTTC. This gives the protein CASKVGSQETQYF.

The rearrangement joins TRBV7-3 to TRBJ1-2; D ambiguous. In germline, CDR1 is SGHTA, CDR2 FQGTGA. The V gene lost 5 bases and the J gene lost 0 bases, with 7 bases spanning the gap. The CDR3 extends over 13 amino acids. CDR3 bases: TGTGCCAGCAGCCCTTCAGCTAACTATGGCTACACCTTC. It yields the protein CASSPSANYGYTF.

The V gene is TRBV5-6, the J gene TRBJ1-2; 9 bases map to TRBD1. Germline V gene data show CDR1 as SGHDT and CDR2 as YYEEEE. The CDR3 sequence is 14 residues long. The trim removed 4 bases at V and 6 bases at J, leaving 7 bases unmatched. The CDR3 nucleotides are TGTGCCAGCAGCGGAACTCGACAGGGGGATGGCTACACCTTC. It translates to CASSGTRQGDGYTF.

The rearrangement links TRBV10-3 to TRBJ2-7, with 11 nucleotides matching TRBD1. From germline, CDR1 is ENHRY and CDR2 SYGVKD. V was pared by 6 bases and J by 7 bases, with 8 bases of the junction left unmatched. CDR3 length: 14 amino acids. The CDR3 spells CAISRTGGAGEQYF. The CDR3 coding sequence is TGTGCCATCAGCCGGACAGGGGGCGCGGGAGAGCAGTACTTC.

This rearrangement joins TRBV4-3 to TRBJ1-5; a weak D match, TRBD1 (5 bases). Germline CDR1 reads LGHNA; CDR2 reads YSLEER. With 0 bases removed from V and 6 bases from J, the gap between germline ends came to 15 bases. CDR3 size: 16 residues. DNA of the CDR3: TGCGCCAGCAGCCAAGATCTGGAAGGGGCCAGTCAGCCCCAGCATTTT. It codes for CASSQDLEGASQPQHF.

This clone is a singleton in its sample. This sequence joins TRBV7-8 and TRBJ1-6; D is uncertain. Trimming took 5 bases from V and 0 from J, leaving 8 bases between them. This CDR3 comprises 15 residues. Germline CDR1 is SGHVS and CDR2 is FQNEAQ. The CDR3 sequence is CASSQVLSYNSPLHF. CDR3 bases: TGTGCCAGCAGCCAGGTCCTCTCCTATAATTCACCCCTCCACTTT.

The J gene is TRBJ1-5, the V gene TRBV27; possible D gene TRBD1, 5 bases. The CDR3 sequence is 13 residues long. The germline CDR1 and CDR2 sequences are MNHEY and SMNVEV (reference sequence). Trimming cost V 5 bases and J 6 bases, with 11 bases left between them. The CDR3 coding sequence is TGTGCCAGCAGTCTCAGAGGGGCTCAGCCCCAGCATTTT. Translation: CASSLRGAQPQHF.

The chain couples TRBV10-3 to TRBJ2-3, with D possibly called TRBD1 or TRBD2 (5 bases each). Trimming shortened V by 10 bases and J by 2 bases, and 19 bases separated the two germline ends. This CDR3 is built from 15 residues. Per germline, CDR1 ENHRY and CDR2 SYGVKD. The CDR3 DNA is TGTGCCACCGAGGGTCGTCAGGGTAACACAGATACGCAGTATTTT. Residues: CATEGRQGNTDTQYF.

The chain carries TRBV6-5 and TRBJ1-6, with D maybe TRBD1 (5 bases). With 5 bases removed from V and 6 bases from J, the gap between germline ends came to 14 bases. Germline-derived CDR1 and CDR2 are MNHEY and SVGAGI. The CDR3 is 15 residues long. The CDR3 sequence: CASSPAGMSNSPLHF. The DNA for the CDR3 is TGTGCCAGCAGTCCCGCAGGGATGAGTAATTCACCCCTCCACTTT.

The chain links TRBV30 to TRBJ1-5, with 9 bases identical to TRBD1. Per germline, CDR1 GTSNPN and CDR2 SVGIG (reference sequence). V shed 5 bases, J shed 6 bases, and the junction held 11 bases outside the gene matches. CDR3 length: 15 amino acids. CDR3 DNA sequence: TGTGCCTGGTCTAGGGACAGGGCATCCGTTCAGCCCCAGCATTTT. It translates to CAWSRDRASVQPQHF.

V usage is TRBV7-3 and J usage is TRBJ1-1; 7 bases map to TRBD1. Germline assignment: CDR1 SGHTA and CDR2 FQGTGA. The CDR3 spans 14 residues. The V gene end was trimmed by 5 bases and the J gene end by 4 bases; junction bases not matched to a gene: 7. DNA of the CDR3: TGTGCCAGCAGCCAGGACAGGATGGGCACTGAAGCTTTCTTT. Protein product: CASSQDRMGTEAFF. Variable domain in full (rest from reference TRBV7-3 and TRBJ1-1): GAGVSQTPSNKVTEKGKYVELRCDPISGHTALYWYRQSLGQGPEFLIYFQGTGAADDSGLPNDRFFAVRPEGSVSTLKIQRTERGDSAVYLCASSQDRMGTEAFFGQGTRLTVV.

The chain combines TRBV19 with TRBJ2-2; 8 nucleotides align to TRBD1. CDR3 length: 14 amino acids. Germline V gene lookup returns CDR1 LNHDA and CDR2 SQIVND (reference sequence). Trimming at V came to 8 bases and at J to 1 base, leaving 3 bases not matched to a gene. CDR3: CASLGTGNTGELFF. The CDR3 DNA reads TGTGCCAGTCTTGGGACAGGGAACACCGGGGAGCTGTTTTTT.

CDR3 coding DNA: TGTGCCAGTAGTGCCCGGACAGGGTTGGGCAATCAGCCCCAGCATTTT. Encoded protein: CASSARTGLGNQPQHF. The chain joins TRBV19 to TRBJ1-5; 8 bases match TRBD1. This CDR3 comprises 16 residues. Germline lookup yields CDR1 LNHDA and CDR2 SQIVND (reference sequence). Trimming removed 5 bases from V and 2 bases from J; junction bases left unmatched: 8.

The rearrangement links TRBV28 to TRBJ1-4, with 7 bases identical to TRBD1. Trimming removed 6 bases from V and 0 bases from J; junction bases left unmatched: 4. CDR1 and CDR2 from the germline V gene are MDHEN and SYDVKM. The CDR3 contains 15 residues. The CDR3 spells CASSGDRTTNEKLFF. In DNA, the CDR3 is TGTGCCAGCAGCGGGGACAGAACAACTAATGAAAAACTGTTTTTT. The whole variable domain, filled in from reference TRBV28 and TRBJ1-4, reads DVKVTQSSRYLVKRTGEKVFLECVQDMDHENMFWYRQDPGLGLRLIYFSYDVKMKEKGDIPEGYSVSREKKERFSLILESASTNQTSMYLCASSGDRTTNEKLFFGSGTQLSVL.

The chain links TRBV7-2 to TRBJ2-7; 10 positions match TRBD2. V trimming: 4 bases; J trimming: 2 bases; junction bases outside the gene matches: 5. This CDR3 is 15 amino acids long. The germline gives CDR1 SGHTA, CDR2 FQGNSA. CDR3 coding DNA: TGTGCCAGCAGCTCAACTAGCGGGGCGGCCTACGAGCAGTACTTC. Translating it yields CASSSTSGAAYEQYF.

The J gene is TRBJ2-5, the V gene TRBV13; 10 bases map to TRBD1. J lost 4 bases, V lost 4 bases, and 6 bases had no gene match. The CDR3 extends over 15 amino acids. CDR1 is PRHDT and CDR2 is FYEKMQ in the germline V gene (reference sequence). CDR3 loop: CASSSGQGVGETQYF. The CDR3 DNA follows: TGTGCCAGCAGCTCTGGACAGGGGGTAGGAGAGACCCAGTACTTC.

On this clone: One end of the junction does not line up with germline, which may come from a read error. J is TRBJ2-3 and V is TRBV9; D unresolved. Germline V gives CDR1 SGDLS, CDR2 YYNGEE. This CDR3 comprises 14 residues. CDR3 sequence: CASNVDGSTDTQYF. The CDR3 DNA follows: TGTGCCAGCAACGTAGACGGGAGCACAGATACGCAGTATTTT.

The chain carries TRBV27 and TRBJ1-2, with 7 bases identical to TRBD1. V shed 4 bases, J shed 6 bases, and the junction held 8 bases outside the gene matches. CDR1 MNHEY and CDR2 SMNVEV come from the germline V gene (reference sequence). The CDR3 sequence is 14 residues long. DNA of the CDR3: TGTGCCAGCAGTTCTCACAGGGGAGTTAATGGCTACACCTTC. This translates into CASSSHRGVNGYTF.

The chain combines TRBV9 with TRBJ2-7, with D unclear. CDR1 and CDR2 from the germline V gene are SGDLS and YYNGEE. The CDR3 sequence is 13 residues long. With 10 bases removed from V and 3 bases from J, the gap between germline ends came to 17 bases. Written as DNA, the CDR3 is TGTGCCCTTGGGATGAGCAGTTTCTACGAGCAGTACTTC. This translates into CALGMSSFYEQYF. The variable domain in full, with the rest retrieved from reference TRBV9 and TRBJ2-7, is DSGVTQTPKHLITATGQRVTLRCSPRSGDLSVYWYQQSLDQGLQFLIQYYNGEERAKGNILERFSAQQFPDLHSELNLSSLELGDSALYFCALGMSSFYEQYFGPGTRLTVT.

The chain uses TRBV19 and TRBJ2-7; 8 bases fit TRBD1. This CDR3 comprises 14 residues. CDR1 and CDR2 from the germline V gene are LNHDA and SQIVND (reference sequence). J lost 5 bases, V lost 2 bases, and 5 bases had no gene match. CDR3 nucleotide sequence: TGTGCCAGTAGTATAAGGACAGGGATGAACGAGCAGTACTTC. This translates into CASSIRTGMNEQYF. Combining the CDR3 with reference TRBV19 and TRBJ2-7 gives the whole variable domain DGGITQSPKYLFRKEGQNVTLSCEQNLNHDAMYWYRQDPGQGLRLIYYSQIVNDFQKGDIAEGYSVSREKKESFPLTVTSAQKNPTAFYLCASSIRTGMNEQYFGPGTRLTVT.

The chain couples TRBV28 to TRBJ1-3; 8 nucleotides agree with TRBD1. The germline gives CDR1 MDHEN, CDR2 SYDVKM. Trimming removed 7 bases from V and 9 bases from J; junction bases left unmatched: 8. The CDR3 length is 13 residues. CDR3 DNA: TGTGCCAGCACAGGGACAGGTCGAGCCACCATATATTTT. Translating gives CASTGTGRATIYF.